The clone carrying this T cell receptor beta chain was recorded at least ten times. The antigen is not known. The authors prepared the TCRbeta library with unique molecular identifiers. TCRdb re-called the PCR reads through MiXCR, storing one row per CDR3 protein. The repertoire holds about 290,000 distinct CDR3 sequences, with almost 8% as singletons. This entry comes from a study of T-cell reconstitution after alpha-beta-depleted transplantation in children. Findings and limits, study-wide: Reported findings indicate that, about two months after transplant, alpha-beta T cells came from several hundred expanded clones, which were derived from non-depleted graft cells. The main origin of T-cell counts and diversity one year after transplant was newly produced T cells.

The J segment lost 4 bases and the V segment lost 3 bases, leaving 8 bases of the junction unmatched. The CDR3 has 16 residues. The specimen comprised peripheral blood, sampled 360 days after TCRalphabeta/CD19-depleted stem cell transplant. The TCR sequence derives from a female patient aged 2-9 years who had a stem cell transplant for Fanconi anemia, so the T cells may come from the graft donor. The chain carries TRBV12-3 or TRBV12-4 and TRBJ2-3, with TRBD2 matching over 9 bases. CDR3 DNA sequence: TGTGCCAGCAGTTTCTACGGCGGGGGGGTATCAGATACGCAGTATTTT. Translating it yields CASSFYGGGVSDTQYF.